These 9 T cell receptor beta chains came from one sample sequenced in a study of T-cell memory formation after mild COVID-19. From the 5' RACE reads, TCRdb called clonotypes with MiXCR, one entry per CDR3 protein. Here the sample spans about 470,000 distinct CDR3 sequences, around a quarter being singletons. The specimen sequenced was PBMCs or a T cell subset sorted from them (not recorded which). The receptors originated from an adult woman who had mild COVID-19 (a few samples of this study predate the infection). Cell type and time point are not known.

This clonotype was counted many times. The V call is TRBV5-1, the J call TRBJ2-1, with D tentatively TRBD2 (6 bases). Germline V gene lookup returns CDR1 SGHRS and CDR2 YFSETQ. CDR3 length equals 14 residues. V was cut by 0 bases and J by 6 bases, with 10 bases left in between. The CDR3 bases are TGCGCCAGCAGCTTGGGGAGGGGACTCAATGAGCAGTTCTTC. This sequence encodes CASSLGRGLNEQFF.

V usage is TRBV4-2 and J usage is TRBJ1-3; a possible D gene is TRBD1 (6 bases). Germline lookup yields CDR1 LGHNA and CDR2 YNFKEQ. V was pared by 5 bases and J by 4 bases, with 15 bases between. The CDR3 has 15 amino acids. The CDR3 coding sequence is TGTGCCAGCAGCGGCAGAACAGGGCCGGGAAACACCATATATTTT. Protein sequence: CASSGRTGPGNTIYF.

This clonotype turned up a few times. The CDR3 sequence is CASSQVIGGRSGNTIYF. CDR3 sequence (DNA): TGCGCCAGCAGCCAAGTTATAGGGGGCAGGTCTGGAAACACCATATATTTT. J is TRBJ1-3 and V is TRBV4-1; 7 nucleotides match TRBD1. The CDR3 consists of 17 residues. Trimming cost V 1 base and J 1 base; bases outside gene matches: 7. CDR1 and CDR2 from the germline V gene are MGHRA and YSYEKL.

The chain recombines TRBV30 with TRBJ2-4, with D unresolved. CDR1 and CDR2 from the germline V gene are GTSNPN and SVGIG (reference sequence). Trimming cost V 4 bases and J 0 bases, with 4 bases left between them. The CDR3 runs to 12 residues. CDR3 sequence reads: CAWKGAKNIQYF. The CDR3 DNA follows: TGTGCCTGGAAAGGAGCCAAAAACATTCAGTACTTC.

In this sample, this clonotype turned up many times. The chain joins TRBV5-1 to TRBJ2-1; weak D call: TRBD1 (5 bases). Trimming shortened V by 4 bases and J by 3 bases, and 11 bases separated the two germline ends. Germline V CDR1 and CDR2: SGHRS, YFSETQ. The CDR3 sequence is 14 residues long. CDR3 loop: CASSRGADYNEQFF. The CDR3 DNA reads as TGCGCCAGCAGCCGTGGGGCAGACTACAATGAGCAGTTCTTC.

This clonotype was seen a few times. The chain employs TRBV7-8 and TRBJ2-7; D is possibly TRBD2 (6 bases). Germline values: CDR1 SGHVS, CDR2 FQNEAQ. This CDR3 has 15 amino acids. The ends were cut back, 1 base at V and 2 bases at J, with 12 bases in the middle. The CDR3 DNA sequence: TGTGCCAGCAGCTTAGGAAGCGGGCACACCTACGAGCAGTACTTC. This codes for CASSLGSGHTYEQYF.

The chain links TRBV7-9 to TRBJ1-6; perhaps TRBD1 as D (5 bases). The germline V and J ends were trimmed by 0 bases and 10 bases, with 10 bases remaining between them. Germline V gene lookup returns CDR1 SEHNR and CDR2 FQNEAQ (reference sequence). The CDR3 totals 14 residues. DNA of the CDR3: TGTGCCAGCAGCTTAGCCGGGGCCGAATCACCCCTCCACTTT. Residues: CASSLAGAESPLHF.

The chain combines TRBV4-3 with TRBJ1-3; D is unclear. The CDR3 has 16 residues. Germline-derived CDR1 and CDR2 are LGHNA and YSLEER. Between the trimmed V and J ends, which lost 3 bases and 0 bases, there was a span of 12 bases. The CDR3 is CASSHAFLSSGNTIYF. The CDR3 coding sequence is TGCGCCAGCAGCCATGCTTTCTTGAGCTCTGGAAACACCATATATTTT.

The V and J genes are TRBV7-6 and TRBJ2-7, with 8 bases fitting TRBD2. The J segment lost 5 bases and the V segment lost 5 bases, leaving 5 bases of the junction unmatched. The CDR3 has 13 amino acids. Germline loops: CDR1 SGHVS, CDR2 FNYEAQ. CDR3 amino acids: CASSPGGGHEQYF. CDR3 in DNA: TGTGCCAGCAGCCCCGGGGGGGGCCACGAGCAGTACTTC. The whole variable domain, filled in from reference TRBV7-6 and TRBJ2-7, reads GAGVSQSPRYKVTKRGQDVALRCDPISGHVSLYWYRQALGQGPEFLTYFNYEAQQDKSGLPNDRFSAERPEGSISTLTIQRTEQRDSAMYRCASSPGGGHEQYFGPGTRLTVT.